This T cell receptor (beta chain) was documented in a study of T-cell reconstitution after alpha-beta-depleted transplantation in children. Germline CDR1 LGHNA, CDR2 YNFKEQ. Trimming at V came to 3 bases and at J to 0 bases, leaving 6 bases not matched to a gene. The CDR3 has 17 residues. The study's findings and limits: Alpha-beta T cells present about two months after transplant were reported to originate from several hundred expanded graft clones. At day 60, the high TCRbeta diversity found in some patients originated from recipient T cells and thymic progenitors that had survived. From newly produced T cells came most of the T-cell counts and diversity one year after transplant.

During its preparation, the TCRbeta library received unique molecular identifiers. TCRdb re-called the PCR reads through MiXCR, storing one row per CDR3 protein. The repertoire holds a few hundred thousand distinct CDR3 sequences, 27% seen once, with under 45% in the top ten. This clonotype was counted many times. Its antigen is as yet unknown. Sequences were derived from PBMCs, sampled before TCRalphabeta/CD19-depleted stem cell transplant. V usage is TRBV4-2 and J usage is TRBJ2-1; TRBD2 matches 9 bases. The receptor was isolated from a boy under three years old with Wiskott-Aldrich syndrome, due to receive a stem cell transplant. The CDR3 DNA follows: TGTGCCAGCAGCCAGGATGGTAGCGGGAGCTCCTACAATGAGCAGTTCTTC. This encodes CASSQDGSGSSYNEQFF.